This TCR beta chain was obtained from a study of blood T cell repertoires in COVID-19. Study summary: From T cells, B-cell-depleted T cells, or PBMCs came the material, which was cDNA or gDNA.

Germline V lookup: CDR1 MNHEY, CDR2 SVGAGI. The length of the CDR3 is 14 residues. V trimming: 6 bases; J trimming: 6 bases; junction bases outside the gene matches: 7. Authors' methods: Scientists estimated how many nucleated cells there were by amplifying reference gene primers. Sequenced by immunoSEQ multiplex PCR; TCRdb stores in-frame clones only, minus some. The DNA gave D and trimming, while V, J and clone size come from that table. In the table there are roughly 250,000 clones, 88% of which are singletons. The source of this sequence is a woman aged 40 to 50 who had recovered from COVID-19. This rearrangement joins TRBV6-5 to TRBJ1-2; 10 bases align to TRBD1. The sample taken for sequencing was peripheral blood. DNA of the CDR3: TGTGCCAGCAGAGACGGACAGGGGGACCATGGCTACACCTTC. It encodes CASRDGQGDHGYTF.